This T cell receptor (beta chain) was captured in a study of patients and donors after allogeneic stem cell transplantation. Trimming cost V 6 bases and J 3 bases, with 15 bases left between them. This CDR3 is 14 amino acids long. Looked up from germline, CDR1 is MNHNS and CDR2 is SASEGT. TCRdb called the RT-PCR reads again in MiXCR, with one record for every CDR3 protein. Seen here are approximately 150,000 distinct CDR3 sequences, 30% observed once, and the top ten hold 3.2%. Sequencing used blood, either unsorted or a sorted T cell fraction (not recorded which). The origin of this receptor is a human donor who was either an allogeneic HSCT recipient or a stem cell or donor lymphocyte infusion donor (not recorded which). It is not recorded whose cells these are; they may come from a transplant donor. This sequence joins TRBV6-1 and TRBJ2-7; D gene unclear. The CDR3 nucleotides are TGTGCCAGCAGGAAAAGGAGAGATAGCTACGAGCAGTACTTC. Amino acid sequence: CASRKRRDSYEQYF.